These 15 T cell receptor beta chains came from one sample sequenced in a study of shared clonotypes between healthy human individuals. It was CD45RO-negative cells, positively selected for CCR7, that made up naive CD8 cells, with terminally differentiated effector memory CD45RA+ cells excluded. Assay: immunoSEQ multiplex PCR; the TCRdb copy retains only in-frame clones and omits some. This sample has 2 million to 2.5 million clones; approximately 95% occur once, and the top ten carry 0.9% to 1.3%. The sample taken for sequencing was naive CD8+ T cells sorted from blood. All receptors derive from a man between 18 and 29 years old in good health.

The chain couples TRBV5-4 to TRBJ2-5, with TRBD2 as a possible D gene (5 bases). V lost 5 bases and J lost 4, with 12 bases in between. CDR1 SGHNT and CDR2 YYREEE come from the germline V gene (reference sequence). The CDR3 is made up of 13 amino acids. CDR3 protein: CASSPRDGETQYF. The DNA for the CDR3 is TGTGCCAGCAGTCCCCGGGATGGAGAGACCCAGTACTTC.

The chain combines TRBV19 with TRBJ2-7, with 12 bases aligning to TRBD2. Germline V gene sequence: CDR1 LNHDA, CDR2 SQIVND (reference sequence). V was clipped by 5 bases and J by 4 bases; unmatched bases: 6. This CDR3 has 15 residues. CDR3 sequence: CASSDRLAGAYEQYF. The CDR3 bases are TGTGCCAGTAGTGACCGACTAGCGGGAGCGTACGAGCAGTACTTC.

The genes are TRBV5-6 and TRBJ1-2; D may be TRBD1 (6 bases). Germline CDR1 reads SGHDT; CDR2 reads YYEEEE. The V end lost 2 bases, the J end lost 2 bases, and 13 bases lay between the germline ends. This CDR3 spans 15 amino acids. Here the CDR3 reads CASSFAGQHNYGYTF. The CDR3 nucleotides read TGTGCCAGCAGCTTCGCGGGACAACACAACTATGGCTACACCTTC.

This clone was counted between two and nine times. Other DNA sequences in the same sample also yield this CDR3. This chain uses TRBV11-2 with TRBJ2-7; D is tentatively TRBD1 or TRBD2 (5 bases each). The length of the CDR3 is 13 residues. Per germline, CDR1 SGHAT and CDR2 FQNNGV. V was shortened by 4 bases and J by 2 bases, with 9 bases between the two germline ends. CDR3 loop: CASSWDGTYEQYF. The CDR3 DNA is TGTGCCAGCAGCTGGGACGGAACCTACGAGCAGTACTTC. The variable domain in full, completed from reference TRBV11-2 and TRBJ2-7, reads EAGVAQSPRYKIIEKRQSVAFWCNPISGHATLYWYQQILGQGPKLLIQFQNNGVVDDSQLPKDRFSAERLKGVDSTLKIQPAKLEDSAVYLCASSWDGTYEQYFGPGTRLTVT.

This chain links TRBV9 with TRBJ2-2; the D gene is possibly TRBD1 (6 bases). V lost 3 bases, J lost 2 bases, and 11 bases lay in between. This CDR3 comprises 15 residues. CDR1 and CDR2 from the germline V gene are SGDLS and YYNGEE. CDR3 nucleotides: TGTGCCAGCAGCGAGGGGGACGGAAACACCGGGGAGCTGTTTTTT. Its protein product is CASSEGDGNTGELFF. The whole variable domain, filled in from reference TRBV9 and TRBJ2-2, reads DSGVTQTPKHLITATGQRVTLRCSPRSGDLSVYWYQQSLDQGLQFLIQYYNGEERAKGNILERFSAQQFPDLHSELNLSSLELGDSALYFCASSEGDGNTGELFFGEGSRLTVL.

The V call is TRBV7-9, the J call TRBJ2-3; the D is unclear. Trimming cost V 5 bases and J 6 bases, with 15 bases left between them. Germline values: CDR1 SEHNR, CDR2 FQNEAQ (reference sequence). This CDR3 is 14 amino acids long. CDR3 residues: CASSPSPRGDTQYF. CDR3 DNA sequence: TGTGCCAGCAGCCCGAGCCCTCGAGGTGATACGCAGTATTTT.

The chain combines TRBV2 with TRBJ1-2, with a weak D call TRBD1 (6 bases). CDR1 and CDR2 (germline): SNHLY, FYNNEI. This CDR3 is built from 12 residues. V gave up 2 bases and J gave up 8 bases, with 9 bases separating them. This CDR3 is CASSETDSGYTF. The DNA of the CDR3 is TGTGCCAGCAGTGAAACGGACAGCGGCTACACCTTC.

The chain recombines TRBV13 with TRBJ1-2; D is undetermined. V was pared by 10 bases and J by 0 bases, with 6 bases between. This CDR3 contains 11 residues. Germline assignment: CDR1 PRHDT and CDR2 FYEKMQ (reference sequence). CDR3: CATLSNYGYTF. CDR3 nucleotide sequence: TGTGCCACCTTATCTAACTATGGCTACACCTTC.

This CDR3 reads CASRRGNTIYF. Written as DNA, the CDR3 is TGTGCCAGCAGAAGGGGGAACACCATATATTTT. J is TRBJ1-3 and V is TRBV5-6; a weak D match, TRBD1 (6 bases). Trimming pared 5 bases from V and 7 bases from J, leaving 7 bases between. This CDR3 spans 11 amino acids. Germline CDR1 is SGHDT and CDR2 is YYEEEE.

This chain joins TRBV9 and TRBJ2-7, with 10 bases fitting TRBD1. The germline CDR1 and CDR2 sequences are SGDLS and YYNGEE. CDR3 length equals 12 residues. Germline trimming cut 7 bases from V and 3 bases from J; bases unmatched to any gene: 1. The CDR3, as DNA: TGTGCCAGCGGGACAGGGGACTACGAGCAGTACTTC. This translates into CASGTGDYEQYF.

Here the CDR3 reads CASSGELAGGQDTQYF. Written as DNA, the CDR3 is TGTGCCAGCAGTGGAGAACTAGCGGGGGGGCAGGATACGCAGTATTTT. V and J are TRBV2 and TRBJ2-3; 13 bases line up with TRBD2. This CDR3 contains 16 residues. The ends lost 4 bases at V and 6 bases at J; junction bases unmatched: 7. Germline V gene data show CDR1 as SNHLY and CDR2 as FYNNEI.

V usage is TRBV27 and J usage is TRBJ2-6; possibly TRBD1 for D (6 bases). Trimming pared 4 bases from V and 4 bases from J, leaving 11 bases between. The CDR3 has 15 amino acids. The germline V gene has CDR1 MNHEY and CDR2 SMNVEV (reference sequence). CDR3 nucleotide sequence: TGTGCCAGCAGTTCACAGGGCCAAGGGGCCAACGTCCTGACTTTC. It specifies CASSSQGQGANVLTF. Complete variable domain (other parts from reference TRBV27 and TRBJ2-6): EAQVTQNPRYLITVTGKKLTVTCSQNMNHEYMSWYRQDPGLGLRQIYYSMNVEVTDKGDVPEGYKVSRKEKRNFPLILESPSPNQTSLYFCASSSQGQGANVLTFGAGSRLTVL.

With respect to this clone: Other DNA variants within this sample encode the same CDR3. This chain connects TRBV6-6 to TRBJ1-5, with 7 bases that match TRBD1. The CDR3 is made up of 15 amino acids. From germline, CDR1 is MNHNY and CDR2 SVGAGI (reference sequence). J lost 4 bases, V lost 2 bases, and 5 bases had no gene match. This CDR3 is CASSYGTGVNQPQHF. The CDR3 nucleotides read TGTGCCAGCAGTTACGGTACAGGGGTGAATCAGCCCCAGCATTTT.

This rearrangement joins TRBV4-1 to TRBJ2-5; D may correspond to TRBD1 or TRBD2 (5 bases each). V lost 4 bases and J 5 bases, leaving 11 bases between the germline ends. Germline CDR1 and CDR2: MGHRA and YSYEKL. The CDR3 has 13 residues. The CDR3 coding sequence is TGCGCCAGCAGCCCCGGATGGGGGGAGACCCAGTACTTC. Residues: CASSPGWGETQYF.

Of note for this clone: Other DNA sequences in the sample encode the same CDR3. The chain recombines TRBV9 with TRBJ2-4; 7 nucleotides align to TRBD1. Trimming at V came to 5 bases and at J to 8 bases, leaving 4 bases not matched to a gene. Germline values: CDR1 SGDLS, CDR2 YYNGEE. The CDR3 spans 12 residues. The CDR3 here is CASSSGGDIQYF. The CDR3 DNA reads TGTGCCAGCAGTTCAGGGGGAGACATTCAGTACTTC.